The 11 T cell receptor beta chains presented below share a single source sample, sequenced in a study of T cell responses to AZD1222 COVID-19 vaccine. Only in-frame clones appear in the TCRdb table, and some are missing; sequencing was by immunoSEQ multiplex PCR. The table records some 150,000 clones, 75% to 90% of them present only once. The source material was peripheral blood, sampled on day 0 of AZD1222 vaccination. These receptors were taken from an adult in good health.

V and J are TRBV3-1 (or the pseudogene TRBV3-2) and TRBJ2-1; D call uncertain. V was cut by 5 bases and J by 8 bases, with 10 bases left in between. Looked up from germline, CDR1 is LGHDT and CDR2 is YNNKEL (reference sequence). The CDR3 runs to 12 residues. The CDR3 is CASSGVGDEQFF. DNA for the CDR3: TGTGCCAGCAGCGGGGTGGGCGATGAGCAGTTCTTC.

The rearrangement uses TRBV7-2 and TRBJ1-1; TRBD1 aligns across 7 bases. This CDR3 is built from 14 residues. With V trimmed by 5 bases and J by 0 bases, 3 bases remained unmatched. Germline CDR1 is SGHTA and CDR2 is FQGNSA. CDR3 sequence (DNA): TGTGCCAGCAGCACGGGACAGATGAACACTGAAGCTTTCTTT. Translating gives CASSTGQMNTEAFF. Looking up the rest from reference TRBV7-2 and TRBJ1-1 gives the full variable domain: GAGVSQSPSNKVTEKGKDVELRCDPISGHTALYWYRQSLGQGLEFLIYFQGNSAPDKSGLPSDRFSAERTGGSVSTLTIQRTQQEDSAVYLCASSTGQMNTEAFFGQGTRLTVV.

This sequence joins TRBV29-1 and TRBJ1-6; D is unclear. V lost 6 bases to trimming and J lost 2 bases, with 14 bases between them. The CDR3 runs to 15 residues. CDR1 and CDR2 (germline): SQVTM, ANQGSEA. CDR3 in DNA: TGCAGCGTCCGATGGGCGGATACCTATAATTCACCCCTCCACTTT. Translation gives CSVRWADTYNSPLHF.

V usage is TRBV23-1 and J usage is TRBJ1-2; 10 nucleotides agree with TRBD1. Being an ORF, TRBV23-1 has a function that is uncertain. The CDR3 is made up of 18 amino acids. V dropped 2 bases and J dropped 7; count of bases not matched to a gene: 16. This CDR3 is CASSQELGQGKSFGGYTF. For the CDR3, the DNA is TGCGCCAGCAGTCAAGAGTTGGGACAGGGGAAGTCCTTTGGTGGCTACACCTTC.

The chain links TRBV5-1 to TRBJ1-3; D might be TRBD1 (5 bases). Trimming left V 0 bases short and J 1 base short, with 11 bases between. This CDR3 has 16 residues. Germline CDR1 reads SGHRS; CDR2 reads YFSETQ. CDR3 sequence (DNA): TGCGCCAGCAGCTTGGCGGGGCAGCCTTCTGGAAACACCATATATTTT. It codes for CASSLAGQPSGNTIYF.

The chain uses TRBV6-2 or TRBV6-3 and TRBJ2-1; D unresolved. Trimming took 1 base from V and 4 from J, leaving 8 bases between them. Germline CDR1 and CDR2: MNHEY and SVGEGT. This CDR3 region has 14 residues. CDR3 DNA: TGTGCCAGCAGTTACTTCGGCGAGTACAATGAGCAGTTCTTC. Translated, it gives CASSYFGEYNEQFF.

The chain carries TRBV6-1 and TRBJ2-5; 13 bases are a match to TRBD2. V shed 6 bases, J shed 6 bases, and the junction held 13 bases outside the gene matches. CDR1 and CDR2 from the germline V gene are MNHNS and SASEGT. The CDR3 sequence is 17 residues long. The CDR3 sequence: CASSEPGLAGRRQTQYF. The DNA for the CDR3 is TGTGCCAGCAGCGAACCGGGACTAGCGGGAAGGCGTCAGACCCAGTACTTC.

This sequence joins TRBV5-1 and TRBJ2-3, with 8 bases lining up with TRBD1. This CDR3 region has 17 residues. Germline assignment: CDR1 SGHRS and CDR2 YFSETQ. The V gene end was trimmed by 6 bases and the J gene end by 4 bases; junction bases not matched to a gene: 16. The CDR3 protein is CASNPGQGSSPADTQYF. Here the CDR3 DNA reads TGCGCCAGCAACCCCGGACAGGGCTCTTCCCCCGCAGATACGCAGTATTTT.

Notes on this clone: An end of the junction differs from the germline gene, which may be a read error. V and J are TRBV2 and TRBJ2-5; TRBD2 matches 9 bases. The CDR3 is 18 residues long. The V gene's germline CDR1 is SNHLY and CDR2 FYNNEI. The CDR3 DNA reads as TGTGCCAGCTGTGAAGGTGGTGGCGGGGGGGCACTCGGGGAGACCCAGTACTTC. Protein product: CASCEGGGGGALGETQYF.

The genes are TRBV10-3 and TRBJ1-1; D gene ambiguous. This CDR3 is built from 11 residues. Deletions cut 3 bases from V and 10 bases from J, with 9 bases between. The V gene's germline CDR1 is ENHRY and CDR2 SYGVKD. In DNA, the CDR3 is TGTGCCATCAGTGACCCGTATGGAGCTTTCTTT. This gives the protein CAISDPYGAFF.

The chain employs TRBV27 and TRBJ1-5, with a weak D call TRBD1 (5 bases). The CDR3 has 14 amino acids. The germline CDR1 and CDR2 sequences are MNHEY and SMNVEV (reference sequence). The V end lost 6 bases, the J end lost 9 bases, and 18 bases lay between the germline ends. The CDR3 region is CASSPLGPTAPQHF. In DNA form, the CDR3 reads TGTGCCAGCAGCCCCTTGGGACCTACAGCGCCCCAGCATTTT.